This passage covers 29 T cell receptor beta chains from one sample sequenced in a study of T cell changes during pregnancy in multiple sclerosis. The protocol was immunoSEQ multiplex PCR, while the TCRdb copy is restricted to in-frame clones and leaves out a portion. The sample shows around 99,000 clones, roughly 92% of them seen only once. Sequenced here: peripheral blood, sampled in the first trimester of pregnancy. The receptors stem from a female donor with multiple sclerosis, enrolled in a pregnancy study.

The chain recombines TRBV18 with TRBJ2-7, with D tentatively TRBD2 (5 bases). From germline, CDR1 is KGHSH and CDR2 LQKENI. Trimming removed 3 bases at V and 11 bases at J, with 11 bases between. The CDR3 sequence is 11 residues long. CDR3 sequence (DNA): TGTGCCAGCTCACCGGACGGGGAAAAGTACTTC. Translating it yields CASSPDGEKYF.

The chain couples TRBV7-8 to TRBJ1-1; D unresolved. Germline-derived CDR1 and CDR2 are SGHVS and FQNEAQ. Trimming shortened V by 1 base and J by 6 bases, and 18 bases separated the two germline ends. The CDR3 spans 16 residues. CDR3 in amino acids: CASSLEYWSGYAEAFF. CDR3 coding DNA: TGTGCCAGCAGCTTAGAGTATTGGTCCGGGTACGCTGAAGCTTTCTTT.

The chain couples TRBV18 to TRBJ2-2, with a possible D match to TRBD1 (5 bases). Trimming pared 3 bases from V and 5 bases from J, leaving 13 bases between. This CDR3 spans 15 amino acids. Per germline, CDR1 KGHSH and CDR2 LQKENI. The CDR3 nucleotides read TGTGCCAGCTCACCTCGGCAGGGTAGGACCGGGGAGCTGTTTTTT. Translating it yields CASSPRQGRTGELFF.

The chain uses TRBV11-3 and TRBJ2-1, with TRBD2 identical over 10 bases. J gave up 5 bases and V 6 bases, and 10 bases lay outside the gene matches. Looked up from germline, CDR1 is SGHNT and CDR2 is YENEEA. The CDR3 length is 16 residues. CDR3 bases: TGTGCCAGCAGGCGTCGAGCGGGAGGGCCTGACAATGAGCAGTTCTTC. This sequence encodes CASRRRAGGPDNEQFF.

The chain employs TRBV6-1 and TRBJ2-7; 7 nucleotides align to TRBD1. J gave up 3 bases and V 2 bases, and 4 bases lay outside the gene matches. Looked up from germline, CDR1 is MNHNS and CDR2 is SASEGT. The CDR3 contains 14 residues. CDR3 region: CASSETDRVYEQYF. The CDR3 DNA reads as TGTGCCAGCAGTGAAACCGACAGGGTCTACGAGCAGTACTTC.

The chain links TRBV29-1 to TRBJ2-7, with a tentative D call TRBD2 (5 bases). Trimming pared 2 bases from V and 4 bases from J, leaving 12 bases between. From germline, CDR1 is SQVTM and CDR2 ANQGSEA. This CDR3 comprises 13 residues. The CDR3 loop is CSVERGGGYEQYF. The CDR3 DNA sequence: TGCAGCGTTGAAAGAGGAGGAGGTTACGAGCAGTACTTC.

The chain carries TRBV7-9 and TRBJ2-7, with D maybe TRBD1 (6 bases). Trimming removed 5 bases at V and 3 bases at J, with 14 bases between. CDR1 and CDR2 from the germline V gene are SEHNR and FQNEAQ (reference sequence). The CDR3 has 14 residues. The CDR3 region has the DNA TGTGCCAGCAGCCCAGGACAGAAGGACTACGAGCAGTACTTC. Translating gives CASSPGQKDYEQYF.

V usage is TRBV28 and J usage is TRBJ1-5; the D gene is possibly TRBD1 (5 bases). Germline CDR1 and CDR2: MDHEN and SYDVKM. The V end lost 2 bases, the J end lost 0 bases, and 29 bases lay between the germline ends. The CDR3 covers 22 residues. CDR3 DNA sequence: TGTGCCAGCAGTTTACCTCCTGAAAACAAGTATTTGCGGGGGAATAGCAATCAGCCCCAGCATTTT. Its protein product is CASSLPPENKYLRGNSNQPQHF.

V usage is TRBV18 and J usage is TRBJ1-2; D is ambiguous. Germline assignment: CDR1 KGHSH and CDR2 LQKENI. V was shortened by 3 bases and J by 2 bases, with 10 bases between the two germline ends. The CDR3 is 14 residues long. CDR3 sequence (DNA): TGTGCCAGCTCACCCCTAGACGGAAACTATGGCTACACCTTC. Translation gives CASSPLDGNYGYTF.

The CDR3 bases are TGTGCCATCAGTGGTGATTTTTCAGGTGGCTACACCTTC. It yields the protein CAISGDFSGGYTF. The chain joins TRBV10-3 to TRBJ1-2; D unresolved. CDR3 size: 13 residues. Germline assignment: CDR1 ENHRY and CDR2 SYGVKD. The ends were cut back, 4 bases at V and 7 bases at J, with 13 bases in the middle.

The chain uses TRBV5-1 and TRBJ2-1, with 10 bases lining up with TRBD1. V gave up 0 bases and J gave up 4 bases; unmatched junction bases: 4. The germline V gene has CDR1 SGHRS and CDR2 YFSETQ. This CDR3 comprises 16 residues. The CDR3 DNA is TGCGCCAGCAGCTTGGCAGACAGGGGGCTATACAATGAGCAGTTCTTC. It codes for CASSLADRGLYNEQFF.

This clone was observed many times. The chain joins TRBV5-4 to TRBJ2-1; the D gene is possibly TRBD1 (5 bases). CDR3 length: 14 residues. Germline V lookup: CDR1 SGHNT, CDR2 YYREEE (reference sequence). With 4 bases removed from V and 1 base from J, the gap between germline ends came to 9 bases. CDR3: CASSKRGSYNEQFF. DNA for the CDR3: TGTGCCAGCAGCAAAAGGGGATCCTACAATGAGCAGTTCTTC.

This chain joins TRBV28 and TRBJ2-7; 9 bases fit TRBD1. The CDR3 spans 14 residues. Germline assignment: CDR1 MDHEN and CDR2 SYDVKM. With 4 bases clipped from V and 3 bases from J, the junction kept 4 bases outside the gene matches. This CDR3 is CASSSTGQGYEQYF. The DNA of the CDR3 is TGTGCCAGCAGTTCCACGGGACAGGGCTACGAGCAGTACTTC.

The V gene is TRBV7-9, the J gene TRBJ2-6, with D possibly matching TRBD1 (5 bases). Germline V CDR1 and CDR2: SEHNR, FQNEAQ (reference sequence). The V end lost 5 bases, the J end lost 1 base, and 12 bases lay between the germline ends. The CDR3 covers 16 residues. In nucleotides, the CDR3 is TGTGCCAGCAGCCAGGCAGGGCGATCTGGGGCCAACGTCCTGACTTTC. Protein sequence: CASSQAGRSGANVLTF.

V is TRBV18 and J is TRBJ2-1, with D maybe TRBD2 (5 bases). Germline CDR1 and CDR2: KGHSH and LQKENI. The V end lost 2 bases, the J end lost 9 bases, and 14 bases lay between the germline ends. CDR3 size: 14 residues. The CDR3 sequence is CASSPVGAFGEQFF. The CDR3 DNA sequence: TGTGCCAGCTCACCAGTGGGAGCGTTCGGTGAGCAGTTCTTC.

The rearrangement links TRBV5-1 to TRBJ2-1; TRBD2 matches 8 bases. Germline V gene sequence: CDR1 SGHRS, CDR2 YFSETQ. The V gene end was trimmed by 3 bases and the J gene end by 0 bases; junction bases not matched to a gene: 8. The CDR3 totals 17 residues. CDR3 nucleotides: TGCGCCAGCAGCTGGAGCGGGAGCAGAGACTCCTACAATGAGCAGTTCTTC. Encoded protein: CASSWSGSRDSYNEQFF.

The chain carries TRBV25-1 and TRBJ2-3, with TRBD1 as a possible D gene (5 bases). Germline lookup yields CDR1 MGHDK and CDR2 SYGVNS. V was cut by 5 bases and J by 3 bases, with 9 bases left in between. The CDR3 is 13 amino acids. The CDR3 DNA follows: TGTGCCAGCAGTCTGGGGCGGACAGATACGCAGTATTTT. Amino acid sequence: CASSLGRTDTQYF.

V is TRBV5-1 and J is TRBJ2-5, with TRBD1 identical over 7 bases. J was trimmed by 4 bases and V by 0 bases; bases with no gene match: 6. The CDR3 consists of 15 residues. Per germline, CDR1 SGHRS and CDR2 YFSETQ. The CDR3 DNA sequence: TGCGCCAGCAGCTTGGACACAGGGGTGGCAGAGACCCAGTACTTC. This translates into CASSLDTGVAETQYF.

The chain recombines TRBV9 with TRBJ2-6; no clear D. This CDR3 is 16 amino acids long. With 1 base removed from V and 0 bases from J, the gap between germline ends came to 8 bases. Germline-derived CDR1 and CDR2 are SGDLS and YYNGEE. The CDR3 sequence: CASSVTATSGANVLTF. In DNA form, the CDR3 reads TGTGCCAGCAGCGTAACAGCTACCTCTGGGGCCAACGTCCTGACTTTC.

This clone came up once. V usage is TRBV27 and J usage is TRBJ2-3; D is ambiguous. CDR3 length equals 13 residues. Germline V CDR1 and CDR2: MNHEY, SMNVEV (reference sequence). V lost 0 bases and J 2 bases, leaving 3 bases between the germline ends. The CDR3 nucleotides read TGTGCCAGCAGTTTATCACTCACAGATACGCAGTATTTT. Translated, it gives CASSLSLTDTQYF.

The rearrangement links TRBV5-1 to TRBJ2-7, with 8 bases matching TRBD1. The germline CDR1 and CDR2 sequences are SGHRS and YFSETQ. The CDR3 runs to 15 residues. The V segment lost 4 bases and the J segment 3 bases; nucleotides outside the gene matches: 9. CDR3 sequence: CASSEFQGAGYEQYF. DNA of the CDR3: TGCGCCAGCAGCGAGTTCCAGGGGGCTGGCTACGAGCAGTACTTC.

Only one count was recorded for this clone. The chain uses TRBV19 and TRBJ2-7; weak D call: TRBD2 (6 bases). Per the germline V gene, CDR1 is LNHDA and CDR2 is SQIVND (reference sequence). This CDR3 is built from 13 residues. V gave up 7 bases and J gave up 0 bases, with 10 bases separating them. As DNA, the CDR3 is TGTGCCAGTATTGGAGGGAGCTCCTACGAGCAGTACTTC. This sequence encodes CASIGGSSYEQYF.

DNA for the CDR3: TGTGCCAGCAGTTTAGGACTAGCGGCTTACGAGCAGTACTTC. Translation gives CASSLGLAAYEQYF. The chain has TRBV28 and TRBJ2-7, with 10 bases that match TRBD2. The CDR3 loop spans 14 amino acids. CDR1 and CDR2 from the germline V gene are MDHEN and SYDVKM. The trim removed 2 bases at V and 4 bases at J, leaving 2 bases unmatched.

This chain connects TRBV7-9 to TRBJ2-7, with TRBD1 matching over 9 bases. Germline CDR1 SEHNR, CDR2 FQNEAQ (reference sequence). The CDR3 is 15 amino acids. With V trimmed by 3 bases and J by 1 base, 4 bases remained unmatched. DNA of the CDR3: TGTGCCAGCAGCTTGCAGACAGGGGGGTCCTACGAGCAGTACTTC. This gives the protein CASSLQTGGSYEQYF.

In DNA form, the CDR3 reads TGCGCCAGCAGTGAGTCATGGCAGGGAAATAATCAGCCCCAGCATTTT. This codes for CASSESWQGNNQPQHF. The V gene is TRBV10-2, the J gene TRBJ1-5; possible D gene TRBD1, 5 bases. Trimming pared 0 bases from V and 4 bases from J, leaving 13 bases between. Germline V gene sequence: CDR1 WSHSY, CDR2 SAAADI. This CDR3 region has 16 residues.

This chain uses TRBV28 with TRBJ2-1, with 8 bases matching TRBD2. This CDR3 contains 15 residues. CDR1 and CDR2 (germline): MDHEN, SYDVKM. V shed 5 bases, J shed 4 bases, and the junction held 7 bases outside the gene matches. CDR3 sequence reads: CASSRSGLGYNEQFF. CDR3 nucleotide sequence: TGTGCCAGCAGTAGATCGGGACTAGGGTACAATGAGCAGTTCTTC.

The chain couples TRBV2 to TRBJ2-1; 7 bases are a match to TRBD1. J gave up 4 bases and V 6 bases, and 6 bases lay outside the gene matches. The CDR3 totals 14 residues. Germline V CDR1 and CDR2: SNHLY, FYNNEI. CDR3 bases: TGTGCCAGCAGATCCGGGACAGCATACAATGAGCAGTTCTTC. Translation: CASRSGTAYNEQFF.

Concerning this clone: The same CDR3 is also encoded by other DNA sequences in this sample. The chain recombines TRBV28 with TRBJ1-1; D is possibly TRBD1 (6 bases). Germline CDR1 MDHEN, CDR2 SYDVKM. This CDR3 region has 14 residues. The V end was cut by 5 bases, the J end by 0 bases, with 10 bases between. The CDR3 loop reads CASSPGALNTEAFF. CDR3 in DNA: TGTGCCAGCAGTCCAGGGGCCTTGAACACTGAAGCTTTCTTT.

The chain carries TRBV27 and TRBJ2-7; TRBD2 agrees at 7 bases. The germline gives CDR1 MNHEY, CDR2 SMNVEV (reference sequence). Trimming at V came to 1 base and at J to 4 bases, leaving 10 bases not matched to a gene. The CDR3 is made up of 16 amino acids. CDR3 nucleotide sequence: TGTGCCAGCAGTTTATTCGGGCGGGAGAGAGGGTACGAGCAGTACTTC. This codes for CASSLFGRERGYEQYF.